This TCR beta chain was profiled in a study of T cell clonality in common variable immunodeficiency. This clone came up many times. The antigen is unknown. The read ends 3 residues before the CDR3 terminus; that terminus is restored from the germline J gene. Overall study findings and caveats: Authors noted CVID clonality's cause needs subpopulation repertoire sequencing. Repertoire-complication correlations in CVID were limited by patient heterogeneity.

The length of the CDR3 is 16 residues. After removal of 4 bases from V and 7 bases from J, the junction contained 10 bases not matched to a gene. Looked up from germline, CDR1 is MDHEN and CDR2 is SYDVKM. The method was immunoSEQ multiplex PCR; TCRdb's version includes in-frame clones alone and lacks a portion of them. The specimen has roughly 79,000 clones, none found just once. V gene TRBV28 combines with J gene TRBJ1-6; 7 bases agree with TRBD1. The TCR comes from a person aged 18 to 70 in good health. Sequencing was done on a sample of peripheral blood mononuclear cells. CDR3 in amino acids: CASSWTQGKGNSPLHF. The part of the CDR3 DNA that was read is TGTGCCAGCAGTTGGACACAGGGGAAGGGGAATTCACCC.